The 13 T cell receptor beta chains below were found in one sample sequenced in a study of T cells in Graves' hyperthyroidism and ophthalmopathy. RNA transcripts served as the template for amplifying TCR beta CDR3 regions. HTBI primers were used for first-round RT-PCR of the TCR CDR3. MiXCR, applied by TCRdb to the multiplex PCR reads, yields one record per CDR3 protein. The sample yields roughly 280,000 distinct CDR3 sequences, 22% seen once. The specimen was blood. All receptors derive from a man between 25 and 39 years old with Graves' ophthalmopathy.

Only a few counts were recorded for this clonotype. The chain uses TRBV13 and TRBJ2-3, with 7 bases fitting TRBD2. Germline trimming cut 10 bases from V and 2 bases from J; bases unmatched to any gene: 9. The CDR3 is 14 residues long. From germline, CDR1 is PRHDT and CDR2 FYEKMQ (reference sequence). Here the CDR3 reads CATSRAGTTDTQYF. DNA of the CDR3: TGTGCCACCAGTCGAGCGGGGACCACAGATACGCAGTATTTT.

This chain links TRBV6-5 with TRBJ2-2; weak D call: TRBD2 (5 bases). The CDR3 length is 15 residues. Germline V gives CDR1 MNHEY, CDR2 SVGAGI. V lost 1 base, J lost 0 bases, and 6 bases lay in between. As DNA, the CDR3 is TGTGCCAGCAGTTACTTAGCGACGAACACCGGGGAGCTGTTTTTT. The encoded protein is CASSYLATNTGELFF.

This sequence joins TRBV28 and TRBJ2-1; 9 nucleotides align to TRBD1. Germline V gives CDR1 MDHEN, CDR2 SYDVKM. The CDR3 consists of 15 residues. The J segment lost 4 bases and the V segment lost 5 bases, leaving 6 bases of the junction unmatched. The chain's CDR3 is CASSPGQGRYNEQFF. Here the CDR3 DNA reads TGTGCCAGCAGTCCCGGACAGGGGCGATACAATGAGCAGTTCTTC.

The rearrangement joins TRBV5-6 to TRBJ1-2; 9 bases match TRBD1. The CDR3 loop spans 17 amino acids. Trimming took 6 bases from V and 2 from J; bases not matched to a gene: 14. Germline values: CDR1 SGHDT, CDR2 YYEEEE. CDR3 coding DNA: TGTGCCAGCACCAAGGCCGGGACAGGGATTCGGAACTATGGCTACACCTTC. Translating gives CASTKAGTGIRNYGYTF.

The V and J genes are TRBV11-2 and TRBJ2-1, with 8 bases aligning to TRBD2. This CDR3 region has 16 residues. The ends lost 4 bases at V and 6 bases at J; junction bases unmatched: 11. Germline V gene lookup returns CDR1 SGHAT and CDR2 FQNNGV. The CDR3 region has the DNA TGTGCCAGCAGCTGGACTAGCCGAACACGTTTCAATGAGCAGTTCTTC. Amino acid sequence: CASSWTSRTRFNEQFF.

The CDR3 loop reads CASSIPGSKQFF. Here the CDR3 DNA reads TGTGCCAGCAGTATACCCGGGTCTAAGCAGTTCTTC. J is TRBJ2-1 and V is TRBV6-1; D gene unclear. This CDR3 comprises 12 residues. CDR1 is MNHNS, CDR2 SASEGT, per germline. Trimming removed 5 bases from V and 11 bases from J, with 13 bases in between.

This clonotype was detected a few times. The rearrangement uses TRBV30 and TRBJ2-2; 9 nucleotides align to TRBD1. Germline CDR1 GTSNPN, CDR2 SVGIG (reference sequence). CDR3 length equals 15 residues. V was pared by 5 bases and J by 5 bases, with 9 bases of the junction left unmatched. In nucleotides, the CDR3 is TGTGCCTGGTCGCCGGGACAGGGAGGGACCGGGGAGCTGTTTTTT. Protein: CAWSPGQGGTGELFF. The full variable domain, in which reference TRBV30 and TRBJ2-2 provide the parts outside the CDR3, is SQTIHQWPATLVQPVGSPLSLECTVEGTSNPNLYWYRQAAGRGLQLLFYSVGIGQISSEVPQNLSASRPQDRQFILSSKKLLLSDSGFYLCAWSPGQGGTGELFFGEGSRLTVL.

Details on this clonotype: Just one base apart from a much larger clone, this may be a read error. The rearrangement links TRBV18 to TRBJ1-1; D is ambiguous. Germline CDR1 KGHSH, CDR2 LQKENI. CDR3 length equals 14 residues. The DNA of the CDR3 is TGTGCCAGCTCACTACGCAAGGAAAACACTGAAGCTTCCTTT. It specifies CASSLRKENTEASF.

In this sample, this clonotype turned up many times. J is TRBJ2-1 and V is TRBV12-3 or TRBV12-4; the match to TRBD2 covers 7 bases. This CDR3 spans 16 amino acids. V lost 3 bases and J lost 8; bases outside the gene matches: 13. The CDR3 here is CASSFTYVGRSDEQFF. DNA for the CDR3: TGTGCCAGCAGTTTCACTTACGTCGGGAGGAGCGATGAGCAGTTCTTC.

The chain carries TRBV15 and TRBJ2-2, with a weak D call TRBD2 (5 bases). Germline CDR1 and CDR2: LNHNV and YYDKDF (reference sequence). The CDR3 contains 16 residues. V lost 0 bases and J 4 bases, leaving 12 bases between the germline ends. The CDR3: CATSRDPGSGTGELFF. CDR3 nucleotide sequence: TGTGCCACCAGCAGAGATCCGGGGAGCGGCACCGGGGAGCTGTTTTTT.

This clonotype has ten or more counts. J is TRBJ1-4 and V is TRBV18, with D uncertain. CDR3 length: 14 residues. Germline V gene sequence: CDR1 KGHSH, CDR2 LQKENI. Trimming removed 3 bases from V and 5 bases from J, with 10 bases in between. The CDR3 DNA sequence: TGTGCCAGCTCACCGAGGCACCAGAATGAAAAACTGTTTTTT. Protein product: CASSPRHQNEKLFF.

This clonotype occurred a few times. The J gene is TRBJ2-5, the V gene TRBV29-1, with TRBD1 identical over 7 bases. Germline loops: CDR1 SQVTM, CDR2 ANQGSEA. The V and J ends lost 2 bases and 7 bases, in that order; junction bases with no gene match: 13. This CDR3 region has 15 residues. CDR3: CSVEISGTAPGTQYF. The CDR3 DNA sequence: TGCAGCGTTGAAATCTCCGGGACAGCTCCGGGGACCCAGTACTTC.

For this clonotype: The germline gene is not matched at one end of the junction; a read error may be the cause. The chain links TRBV12-3 or TRBV12-4 to TRBJ2-1; 12 positions match TRBD2. The CDR3 contains 13 residues. The CDR3 nucleotides are TGTGCCAGCAGTCTAGCGGGAGGGTCCGGGCAGTTCTTC. Translation: CASSLAGGSGQFF.